This T cell receptor (beta chain) appears in the sequencing data of a study of blood T cell repertoires in COVID-19. Study background: Samples taken during acute and convalescent COVID-19 were collected in the United States, Italy and Spain. Sources were T cells, B-cell-depleted T cells, or PBMCs; the material itself was cDNA or gDNA.

In the original processing: Using reference gene primer amplification, nucleated cell counts were estimated. Generated by immunoSEQ multiplex PCR, the TCRdb table keeps only in-frame clones and is missing some. Clone size and the V and J calls come from that table; the DNA yielded D and trimming. The data contain around 190,000 clones, about 85% of them seen just once; the ten biggest clones take up 4% to 5%. Germline assignment: CDR1 SQVTM and CDR2 ANQGSEA. CDR3 length equals 12 residues. The germline V and J ends were trimmed by 8 bases and 5 bases, with 14 bases remaining between them. Sequencing was carried out using peripheral blood. This clonotype originated in a woman aged 80 or older with acute or convalescent COVID-19. This chain connects TRBV29-1 to TRBJ2-3; a weak D match, TRBD2 (6 bases). The CDR3 loop reads CSIKRAGDTQYF. DNA of the CDR3: TGCAGCATCAAGCGGGCAGGAGATACGCAGTATTTT.